This T cell receptor beta chain was sequenced for a study of tumor-infiltrating lymphocytes in primary liver carcinoma. Across the whole study: Those enrolled were patients of both sexes, who were aged 30 to 69 years. Between 4.2 and 10 cm across, the tumors were all of stage T1-T3 N0M0. Study-level points and caveats: Just about 7.5-24% of leading clones were found in every one of five regions.

From unsorted bulk tissue weighing roughly 17-31 mg, DNA and RNA were co-extracted. Patients underwent resection of primary liver carcinoma. The template, roughly 510 ng total RNA, yielded TCR beta cDNA made with a constant-region primer. Libraries covering TCR beta were generated through three nested multiplex PCR rounds (using a slightly modified ARM-PCR). TCRdb re-called the multiplex PCR reads through MiXCR, storing one row per CDR3 protein. The sample consists of 40,000 to 55,000 distinct CDR3 sequences, 70% to 85% of them appearing once. Concerning this clonotype itself: The antigen remains undetermined. A much larger clonotype is one base distant, so this may be a read error.

The sequence derives from a man in his forties with primary liver carcinoma and hepatitis B virus infection. Specimen: liver tumor tissue from sampling region 5. The subset was: tumor region T5, tumor centre.

This CDR3 reads CASSLFSGEHYF. The CDR3 DNA sequence: TGTGCCAGCAGCTTATTTTCGGGGGAGCACTACTTC. The chain joins TRBV7-9 to TRBJ2-7, with D tentatively TRBD2 (6 bases). There are 12 residues in the CDR3. Germline-derived CDR1 and CDR2 are SEHNR and FQNEAQ (reference sequence).